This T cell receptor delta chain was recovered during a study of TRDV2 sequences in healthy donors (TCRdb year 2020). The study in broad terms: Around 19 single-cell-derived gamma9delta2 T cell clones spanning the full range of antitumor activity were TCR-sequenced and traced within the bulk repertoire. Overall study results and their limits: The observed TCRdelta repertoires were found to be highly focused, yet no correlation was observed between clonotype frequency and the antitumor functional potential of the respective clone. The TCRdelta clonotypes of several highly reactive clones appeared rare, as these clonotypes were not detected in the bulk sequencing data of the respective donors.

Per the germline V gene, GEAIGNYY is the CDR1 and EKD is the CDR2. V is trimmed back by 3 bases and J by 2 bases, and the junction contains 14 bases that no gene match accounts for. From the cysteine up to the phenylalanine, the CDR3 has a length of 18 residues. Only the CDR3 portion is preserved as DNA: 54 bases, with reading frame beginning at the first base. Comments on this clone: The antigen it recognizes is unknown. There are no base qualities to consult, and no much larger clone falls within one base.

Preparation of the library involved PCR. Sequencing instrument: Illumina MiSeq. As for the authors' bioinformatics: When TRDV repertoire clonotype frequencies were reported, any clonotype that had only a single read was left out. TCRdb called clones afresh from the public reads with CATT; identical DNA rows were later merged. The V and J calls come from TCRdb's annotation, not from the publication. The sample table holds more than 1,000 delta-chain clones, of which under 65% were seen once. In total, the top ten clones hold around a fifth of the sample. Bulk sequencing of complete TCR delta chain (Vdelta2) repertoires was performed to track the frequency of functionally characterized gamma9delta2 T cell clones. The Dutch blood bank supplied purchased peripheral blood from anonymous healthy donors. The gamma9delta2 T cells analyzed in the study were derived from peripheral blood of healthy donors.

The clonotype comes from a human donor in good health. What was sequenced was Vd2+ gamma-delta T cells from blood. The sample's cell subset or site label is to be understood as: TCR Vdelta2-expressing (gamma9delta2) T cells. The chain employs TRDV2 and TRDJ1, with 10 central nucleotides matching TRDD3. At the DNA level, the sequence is TGTGCCTGTGACGATATACTGGGGGATTCAAGTAGGACCGATAAACTCATCTTT. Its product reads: CACDDILGDSSRTDKLIF.